Below are 20 T cell receptor beta chains sequenced from a single sample in a study of cytomegalovirus exposure and HLA in healthy donors. A multiplex PCR was run with 60 Vbeta primers and 13 Jbeta primers. Measured with immunoSEQ multiplex PCR; TCRdb has only the in-frame clones, and not every one. Among under 200,000 clones listed, roughly 86% were seen once. The sample taken for sequencing was PBMCs. These receptors all stem from a man in his forties in good health and CMV-seropositive.

The chain employs TRBV9 and TRBJ1-6; tentative D call: TRBD1 (6 bases). The CDR3 is 15 amino acids. The V end lost 3 bases, the J end lost 7 bases, and 14 bases lay between the germline ends. CDR1 is SGDLS and CDR2 is YYNGEE in the germline V gene. CDR3 protein: CASSAGLQGNSPLHF. The CDR3 region has the DNA TGTGCCAGCAGCGCAGGCTTACAGGGAAATTCACCCCTCCACTTT.

The V gene is TRBV30, the J gene TRBJ1-5, with 9 nucleotides matching TRBD1. CDR3 size: 16 residues. CDR1 and CDR2 from the germline V gene are GTSNPN and SVGIG (reference sequence). The trim removed 2 bases at V and 2 bases at J, leaving 7 bases unmatched. The CDR3 here is CAWSPARTGGNQPQHF. The CDR3 region has the DNA TGTGCCTGGAGTCCGGCTCGGACAGGGGGCAATCAGCCCCAGCATTTT.

The chain links TRBV14 to TRBJ2-5; no reliable D call. Per germline, CDR1 SGHDN and CDR2 FVKESK. V gave up 2 bases and J gave up 2 bases, with 6 bases separating them. The CDR3 runs 13 residues. The CDR3 region is CASSQRYQETQYF. The DNA of the CDR3 is TGTGCCAGCAGCCAACGCTATCAAGAGACCCAGTACTTC.

The chain has TRBV2 and TRBJ2-1, with D tentatively TRBD1 (6 bases). The CDR3 is 12 amino acids. CDR1 and CDR2 from the germline V gene are SNHLY and FYNNEI. V lost 6 bases and J lost 8, with 11 bases in between. CDR3 protein: CASRKQGDEQFF. CDR3 DNA: TGTGCCAGCAGGAAACAGGGCGATGAGCAGTTCTTC.

This rearrangement joins TRBV9 to TRBJ1-2, with 8 nucleotides matching TRBD1. CDR1 and CDR2 (germline): SGDLS, YYNGEE. CDR3 length: 14 amino acids. With V trimmed by 3 bases and J by 4 bases, 5 bases remained unmatched. This CDR3 reads CASSAGTGPYGYTF. For the CDR3, the DNA is TGTGCCAGCAGCGCCGGGACAGGTCCCTATGGCTACACCTTC.

Only a few counts were recorded for this clone. The chain recombines TRBV6-1 with TRBJ2-7, with TRBD2 identical over 9 bases. Unmatched junction bases numbered 2, after V lost 5 bases and J lost 0 bases. Germline V CDR1 and CDR2: MNHNS, SASEGT. The CDR3 is made up of 14 amino acids. DNA of the CDR3: TGTGCCAGCAGTTCGACTAGCGGCTCCTACGAGCAGTACTTC. Translating gives CASSSTSGSYEQYF.

The chain combines TRBV9 with TRBJ2-2, with D maybe TRBD2 (5 bases). Trimming pared 4 bases from V and 3 bases from J, leaving 10 bases between. Germline values: CDR1 SGDLS, CDR2 YYNGEE. The CDR3 covers 14 residues. The CDR3 protein is CASSLRGYTGELFF. In nucleotides, the CDR3 is TGTGCCAGCAGCCTCCGAGGGTACACCGGGGAGCTGTTTTTT.

This rearrangement joins TRBV29-1 to TRBJ1-1; 10 bases agree with TRBD1. This CDR3 has 15 residues. J gave up 5 bases and V 6 bases, and 12 bases lay outside the gene matches. CDR1 and CDR2 from the germline V gene are SQVTM and ANQGSEA. In nucleotides, the CDR3 is TGCAGCGTCGACTTACGGACAGGGGGTAGGACTGAAGCTTTCTTT. It encodes CSVDLRTGGRTEAFF.

This clone showed up just once. This rearrangement joins TRBV11-2 to TRBJ2-1, with TRBD2 identical over 8 bases. Trimming took 5 bases from V and 5 from J; bases not matched to a gene: 8. Germline loops: CDR1 SGHAT, CDR2 FQNNGV. The CDR3 runs 15 residues. The CDR3 nucleotides are TGTGCCAGCAGCGTATCGGGGGGGTTTAACAATGAGCAGTTCTTC. As protein: CASSVSGGFNNEQFF.

The CDR3 region has the DNA TGTGCCATCAGTGGTCCTACAGGGACTAGCGGAGGCGGAACCTACGAGCAGTACTTC. Residues: CAISGPTGTSGGGTYEQYF. This chain joins TRBV10-3 and TRBJ2-7; 11 nucleotides line up with TRBD2. V was clipped by 4 bases and J by 2 bases; unmatched bases: 16. Germline values: CDR1 ENHRY, CDR2 SYGVKD. There are 19 residues in the CDR3.

The chain combines TRBV2 with TRBJ2-7; 10 bases match TRBD1. The CDR3 sequence is 13 residues long. The germline V gene encodes CDR1 SNHLY and CDR2 FYNNEI. The V and J ends lost 6 bases and 4 bases, in that order; junction bases with no gene match: 3. CDR3: CASSSDRGYEQYF. CDR3 DNA: TGTGCCAGCAGCTCGGACAGGGGGTACGAGCAGTACTTC. The variable domain in full, with the rest retrieved from reference TRBV2 and TRBJ2-7, is EPEVTQTPSHQVTQMGQEVILRCVPISNHLYFYWYRQILGQKVEFLVSFYNNEISEKSEIFDDQFSVERPDGSNFTLKIRSTKLEDSAMYFCASSSDRGYEQYFGPGTRLTVT.

The rearrangement uses TRBV2 and TRBJ2-5, with D perhaps TRBD1 (5 bases). Germline assignment: CDR1 SNHLY and CDR2 FYNNEI. The CDR3 has 14 amino acids. V lost 1 base and J 7 bases, leaving 13 bases between the germline ends. DNA of the CDR3: TGTGCCAGCAGTGAAGAGGGGCACGCTGGGACCCAGTACTTC. It yields the protein CASSEEGHAGTQYF.

This clone appeared a few times. The chain has TRBV6-1 and TRBJ1-2; TRBD1 might be the D (5 bases). Germline V gene lookup returns CDR1 MNHNS and CDR2 SASEGT. The CDR3 loop spans 15 amino acids. The V end lost 1 base, the J end lost 5 bases, and 14 bases lay between the germline ends. The CDR3 sequence: CASSEVGGKVYGYTF. The CDR3 region has the DNA TGTGCCAGCAGTGAAGTTGGGGGGAAAGTTTATGGCTACACCTTC.

V and J are TRBV29-1 and TRBJ2-5; 8 bases fit TRBD2. V dropped 6 bases and J dropped 6; count of bases not matched to a gene: 3. Germline V CDR1 and CDR2: SQVTM, ANQGSEA. This CDR3 has 11 residues. The CDR3 reads CSVAGGQTQYF. CDR3 sequence (DNA): TGCAGCGTCGCGGGGGGACAGACCCAGTACTTC.

This clone is a singleton in its sample. The chain joins TRBV10-3 to TRBJ2-2, with D uncertain. This CDR3 comprises 14 residues. Trimming removed 10 bases from V and 6 bases from J, with 18 bases in between. CDR1 is ENHRY and CDR2 is SYGVKD in the germline V gene. CDR3 amino acids: CASCRAEVAGELFF. In nucleotides, the CDR3 is TGTGCCAGCTGCCGCGCAGAGGTGGCCGGGGAGCTGTTTTTT.

The rearrangement links TRBV11-2 to TRBJ2-1, with a weak D call TRBD2 (5 bases). V was pared by 5 bases and J by 8 bases, with 16 bases between. The length of the CDR3 is 14 residues. The germline CDR1 and CDR2 sequences are SGHAT and FQNNGV. CDR3 nucleotides: TGTGCCAGCAGCCCCCCCCCGGGATACGATGAGCAGTTCTTC. Translated: CASSPPPGYDEQFF.

V gene TRBV28 combines with J gene TRBJ2-7; D is perhaps TRBD2 (5 bases). CDR1 is MDHEN and CDR2 is SYDVKM in the germline V gene. V was shortened by 4 bases and J by 4 bases, with 17 bases between the two germline ends. The CDR3 length is 15 residues. The CDR3 loop is CASSSEGLAQYEQYF. CDR3 DNA sequence: TGTGCCAGCAGTTCAGAAGGACTGGCCCAATACGAGCAGTACTTC.

The V gene is TRBV6-1, the J gene TRBJ1-3; 7 nucleotides agree with TRBD1. The CDR3 length is 14 residues. Germline CDR1 reads MNHNS; CDR2 reads SASEGT. The ends lost 6 bases at V and 4 bases at J; junction bases unmatched: 6. The CDR3: CASRAGTAGNTIYF. The CDR3 DNA sequence: TGTGCCAGCAGAGCCGGGACAGCAGGAAACACCATATATTTT.

V and J are TRBV5-1 and TRBJ2-7; D is possibly TRBD1 (6 bases). The length of the CDR3 is 13 residues. V lost 7 bases to trimming and J lost 3 bases, with 14 bases between them. Germline V gene lookup returns CDR1 SGHRS and CDR2 YFSETQ. The CDR3 DNA reads as TGCGCCAGCGGCACGGAACAGGGCTACGAGCAGTACTTC. As protein: CASGTEQGYEQYF.

The chain joins TRBV5-4 to TRBJ1-1; the D gene is possibly TRBD1 (6 bases). The CDR3 sequence is 13 residues long. Germline V gene lookup returns CDR1 SGHNT and CDR2 YYREEE (reference sequence). Trimming took off 5 bases at V and 2 bases at J, with 10 bases between the two ends. The CDR3, as DNA: TGTGCCAGCAGTTTGACAGGCAACACTGAAGCTTTCTTT. Translated, it gives CASSLTGNTEAFF.